The sequence of this TCR beta chain was determined in a study of PD-1 blockade in classical Hodgkin lymphoma. Germline CDR1 reads SGHAT; CDR2 reads FQNNGV. The CDR3 is made up of 16 amino acids. V was pared by 5 bases and J by 7 bases, with 9 bases of the junction left unmatched. Note on this clone: The antigen remains undetermined.

Autologous stem cell transplantation was followed by relapse in every patient, and brentuximab vedotin exposure varied. General study findings and limits: Lower baseline TCR diversity marked trial partial responders and progressors. As was reported, newly diagnosed patients showed lower baseline TCR diversity than healthy donors did. Differences between repertoires have undefined causes, possibly disease activity or prior therapy. With CD4+ cells, TCR diversity rose significantly by C4D1, but not with CD8+ cells.

Data came from immunoSEQ multiplex PCR; TCRdb stores just in-frame clones and leaves some out. The sample includes 10,000 to 15,000 clones, around 77% of them seen just once. This receptor was identified in a human donor with classical Hodgkin lymphoma. The chain recombines TRBV11-2 with TRBJ1-3; 12 bases agree with TRBD1. This sample comprised peripheral blood mononuclear cells (PBMCs), obtained at baseline. CDR3 sequence: CASSVTGTGGSNTIYF. The CDR3, as DNA: TGTGCCAGCAGCGTAACCGGGACAGGGGGCTCGAACACCATATATTTT.